This entry lists 24 T cell receptor beta chains sequenced from one sample in a study of post-analysis software for immune sequencing data. General observations from the study: Relative to controls, patients had a few TRBV segments at higher frequency, with TRBV5-6, TRBV5-1 and TRBV20-1 among these.

Presence of unique molecular identifiers characterized the TCR beta cDNA libraries. MiXCR was run by TCRdb on the PCR reads, yielding one entry per CDR3 protein. The sample consists of hundreds of thousands of distinct CDR3 sequences, 55% to 60% of them appearing once. These receptors' targets are unknown. What was sequenced was blood. These receptors were collected from a girl aged 2-15 years with multiple sclerosis.

The chain is built from TRBV14 and TRBJ2-1; 11 bases are shared with TRBD1. From germline, CDR1 is SGHDN and CDR2 FVKESK. The CDR3 sequence is 16 residues long. Trimming at V came to 1 base and at J to 6 bases, leaving 5 bases not matched to a gene. CDR3 protein: CASSQVTGTGGNEQFF. The CDR3 DNA sequence: TGTGCCAGCAGCCAAGTAACCGGGACAGGGGGCAATGAGCAGTTCTTC.

The chain is built from TRBV3-1 and TRBJ1-4; D is perhaps TRBD1 (6 bases). From germline, CDR1 is LGHDT and CDR2 YNNKEL (reference sequence). The V and J ends lost 0 bases and 8 bases respectively, with 13 bases between them. This CDR3 is built from 15 residues. The CDR3 region has the DNA TGTGCCAGCAGCCAAGATAGGGGGGCTAGAGAAAAACTGTTTTTT. Residues: CASSQDRGAREKLFF.

The J gene is TRBJ2-1, the V gene TRBV11-2; maybe TRBD1 (6 bases). The CDR3 is 14 amino acids. CDR1 SGHAT and CDR2 FQNNGV come from the germline V gene. Trimming cost V 1 base and J 10 bases, with 14 bases left between them. CDR3 loop: CASSLVHRAPEQFF. The CDR3 region has the DNA TGTGCCAGCAGCTTAGTCCACAGGGCGCCAGAGCAGTTCTTC.

The chain uses TRBV20-1 and TRBJ2-3, with D uncertain. V gave up 0 bases and J gave up 2 bases, with 12 bases separating them. Germline V CDR1 and CDR2: DFQATT, SNEGSKA (reference sequence). The CDR3 contains 15 residues. Here the CDR3 reads CSARDPKGNTDTQYF. The CDR3 DNA reads TGCAGTGCTAGAGATCCTAAGGGAAACACAGATACGCAGTATTTT.

The chain is built from TRBV4-1 and TRBJ2-7, with 7 bases matching TRBD2. The CDR3 is made up of 16 amino acids. Losses at the gene ends were 9 bases for V and 1 base for J; bases not matched to a gene: 15. Germline values: CDR1 MGHRA, CDR2 YSYEKL. CDR3 in DNA: TGCGCCAGTTCCGGGACTACAACGTCCCTATCCTACGAGCAGTACTTC. Translation: CASSGTTTSLSYEQYF.

The chain combines TRBV20-1 with TRBJ2-5; 8 nucleotides agree with TRBD2. The DNA end is more similar to TRBJ2-7, so the J call may be wrong. The length of the CDR3 is 15 residues. Per the germline V gene, CDR1 is DFQATT and CDR2 is SNEGSKA (reference sequence). The CDR3 sequence: CSARDQSGSTYEQYF. DNA of the CDR3: TGCAGTGCTAGAGATCAAAGCGGGAGTACCTACGAGCAGTACTTC.

The chain combines TRBV5-1 with TRBJ2-1; 8 bases are a match to TRBD2. The length of the CDR3 is 16 residues. Germline CDR1 is SGHRS and CDR2 is YFSETQ. V dropped 4 bases and J dropped 0; count of bases not matched to a gene: 6. The CDR3 loop is CASSPTSVLSYNEQFF. The CDR3 DNA sequence: TGCGCCAGCAGCCCGACTAGCGTCCTCTCCTACAATGAGCAGTTCTTC.

J is TRBJ2-7 and V is TRBV28, with unresolved D. This CDR3 contains 13 residues. Per the germline V gene, CDR1 is MDHEN and CDR2 is SYDVKM. Trimming removed 5 bases from V and 6 bases from J, with 14 bases in between. The CDR3 region is CASSLGPLREQYF. In nucleotides, the CDR3 is TGTGCCAGCAGTCTAGGACCTCTGCGCGAGCAGTACTTC. The full variable domain, completed using reference TRBV28 and TRBJ2-7, is DVKVTQSSRYLVKRTGEKVFLECVQDMDHENMFWYRQDPGLGLRLIYFSYDVKMKEKGDIPEGYSVSREKKERFSLILESASTNQTSMYLCASSLGPLREQYFGPGTRLTVT.

The chain uses TRBV6-6 and TRBJ1-2, with a weak D call TRBD1 (5 bases). This CDR3 has 14 amino acids. Germline lookup yields CDR1 MNHNY and CDR2 SVGAGI (reference sequence). The V and J ends lost 2 bases and 4 bases respectively, with 11 bases between them. The CDR3 sequence is CASSYQTEVYGYTF. DNA of the CDR3: TGTGCCAGCAGTTACCAGACAGAAGTCTATGGCTACACCTTC.

This chain joins TRBV6-2 or TRBV6-3 and TRBJ1-2; the D is unclear. This CDR3 comprises 12 residues. CDR1 is MNHEY and CDR2 is SVGEGT in the germline V gene. The ends were cut back, 2 bases at V and 5 bases at J, with 6 bases in the middle. For the CDR3, the DNA is TGTGCCAGCAGTTACACGGATTATGGCTACACCTTC. Translated, it gives CASSYTDYGYTF.

V is TRBV12-3 or TRBV12-4 and J is TRBJ1-2; D unclear. This CDR3 region has 11 residues. V was pared by 4 bases and J by 3 bases, with 3 bases between. The CDR3 DNA sequence: TGTGCCAGCAGTTCTTACTATGGCTACACCTTC. It specifies CASSSYYGYTF.

The V and J genes are TRBV20-1 and TRBJ1-2; possible D gene TRBD1, 5 bases. V lost 6 bases to trimming and J lost 4 bases, with 18 bases between them. Germline lookup yields CDR1 DFQATT and CDR2 SNEGSKA (reference sequence). This CDR3 has 14 amino acids. The CDR3 spells CSALGRQGGYGYTF. The DNA for the CDR3 is TGCAGTGCCCTCGGGAGGCAGGGCGGCTATGGCTACACCTTC.

This CDR3 is CSATTAAYEQYF. The CDR3 DNA reads TGCAGCGCTACGACAGCGGCCTACGAGCAGTACTTC. The V gene is TRBV29-1, the J gene TRBJ2-7, with D perhaps assigned TRBD1 or TRBD2 (5 bases each). The CDR3 is 12 amino acids. The germline V and J ends were trimmed by 7 bases and 2 bases, with 12 bases remaining between them. The germline V gene encodes CDR1 SQVTM and CDR2 ANQGSEA.

This chain uses TRBV2 with TRBJ1-2, with 7 bases fitting TRBD1. The CDR3 is 15 residues long. The J segment lost 6 bases and the V segment lost 5 bases, leaving 12 bases of the junction unmatched. The germline CDR1 and CDR2 sequences are SNHLY and FYNNEI. CDR3 sequence: CASSSEDRVGHGYTF. CDR3 nucleotide sequence: TGTGCCAGCAGTTCCGAAGACAGGGTCGGTCATGGCTACACCTTC. The complete variable domain, with remaining parts taken from reference TRBV2 and TRBJ1-2, reads EPEVTQTPSHQVTQMGQEVILRCVPISNHLYFYWYRQILGQKVEFLVSFYNNEISEKSEIFDDQFSVERPDGSNFTLKIRSTKLEDSAMYFCASSSEDRVGHGYTFGSGTRLTVV.

The rearrangement uses TRBV10-2 and TRBJ2-1, with D tentatively TRBD2 (5 bases). This CDR3 is built from 12 residues. V was pared by 7 bases and J by 9 bases, with 13 bases between. The germline gives CDR1 WSHSY, CDR2 SAAADI. CDR3 sequence: CASTTGWGEQFF. The CDR3 DNA follows: TGCGCCAGCACCACGGGGTGGGGTGAGCAGTTCTTC.

The gene calls are TRBV25-1 and TRBJ2-7; D may be TRBD1 or TRBD2 (5 bases each). The germline gives CDR1 MGHDK, CDR2 SYGVNS. V lost 6 bases and J 2 bases, leaving 11 bases between the germline ends. The CDR3 sequence is 13 residues long. DNA for the CDR3: TGTGCCAGCAGGGGGGACGTAACCTACGAGCAGTACTTC. The encoded protein is CASRGDVTYEQYF.

The chain uses TRBV7-2 and TRBJ2-1; D not certain. Germline lookup yields CDR1 SGHTA and CDR2 FQGNSA. Trimming took 0 bases from V and 6 from J, leaving 15 bases between them. This CDR3 is built from 16 residues. The CDR3 bases are TGTGCCAGCAGCTTAGCGATTAGCAGAAGGCCCAATGAGCAGTTCTTC. It specifies CASSLAISRRPNEQFF. The full variable domain, its missing parts supplied by reference TRBV7-2 and TRBJ2-1, is GAGVSQSPSNKVTEKGKDVELRCDPISGHTALYWYRQSLGQGLEFLIYFQGNSAPDKSGLPSDRFSAERTGGSVSTLTIQRTQQEDSAVYLCASSLAISRRPNEQFFGPGTRLTVL.

This clonotype occurred a few times. This chain links TRBV7-3 with TRBJ1-5; D is uncertain. The CDR3 is 14 amino acids. V was pared by 0 bases and J by 10 bases, with 13 bases between. The germline gives CDR1 SGHTA, CDR2 FQGTGA. The DNA of the CDR3 is TGTGCCAGCAGCTTAACGAGCGGGGTAGGCCCCCAGCATTTT. This sequence encodes CASSLTSGVGPQHF.

V gene TRBV4-1 combines with J gene TRBJ2-1; 12 nucleotides align to TRBD1. Trimming cost V 2 bases and J 7 bases; bases outside gene matches: 3. CDR1 is MGHRA, CDR2 YSYEKL, per germline. The CDR3 covers 15 residues. CDR3 amino acids: CASSQRDRGRNEQFF. The CDR3 DNA follows: TGCGCCAGCAGCCAAAGGGACAGGGGGCGGAATGAGCAGTTCTTC.

CDR3 sequence reads: CASSLAGGLSYEQYF. CDR3 nucleotides: TGTGCCAGCAGTTTGGCGGGGGGTTTATCCTACGAGCAGTACTTC. The chain carries TRBV12-3 or TRBV12-4 and TRBJ2-7; 8 nucleotides align to TRBD2. V shed 3 bases and J 1 base; nucleotides not matched to a gene: 5. This CDR3 has 15 residues.

The chain is built from TRBV9 and TRBJ2-7; D unresolved. Germline CDR1 and CDR2: SGDLS and YYNGEE. Trimming removed 0 bases at V and 4 bases at J, with 14 bases between. This CDR3 region has 15 residues. CDR3 DNA sequence: TGTGCCAGCAGCGTAGATCAAGGAGAGGATTACGAGCAGTACTTC. Translating gives CASSVDQGEDYEQYF.

The chain has TRBV29-1 and TRBJ2-1, with 14 bases lining up with TRBD2. The CDR3 extends over 13 amino acids. Germline V lookup: CDR1 SQVTM, CDR2 ANQGSEA. Germline trimming cut 7 bases from V and 10 bases from J; bases unmatched to any gene: 6. The CDR3 is CSARLAGGREQFF. CDR3 sequence (DNA): TGCAGCGCACGACTAGCGGGAGGGCGCGAGCAGTTCTTC.

This clonotype came up a few times. This sequence joins TRBV7-2 and TRBJ2-5, with 11 positions matching TRBD1. CDR1 is SGHTA and CDR2 is FQGNSA in the germline V gene. This CDR3 region has 15 residues. J was trimmed by 7 bases and V by 4 bases; bases with no gene match: 8. The chain's CDR3 is CASSWGQGVVGTQYF. CDR3 sequence (DNA): TGTGCCAGCAGCTGGGGACAGGGGGTCGTAGGGACCCAGTACTTC.

This clonotype appeared once. The chain carries TRBV4-2 and TRBJ2-3; 12 bases are shared with TRBD2. The J segment lost 2 bases and the V segment lost 4 bases, leaving 4 bases of the junction unmatched. The CDR3 loop spans 16 amino acids. The germline V gene has CDR1 LGHNA and CDR2 YNFKEQ. The chain's CDR3 is CASSPGLAGHTDTQYF. The CDR3 DNA is TGTGCCAGCAGCCCTGGACTAGCGGGACACACAGATACGCAGTATTTT.